This T cell receptor (beta chain) was recovered during a study of identical twins. This clonotype was picked up a small number of times. From the 5' RACE reads, TCRdb called clonotypes with MiXCR, one entry per CDR3 protein. Here the sample spans approximately 700,000 distinct CDR3 sequences, roughly 6% being singletons. The CDR3 length is 13 residues. Germline values: CDR1 SGHRS, CDR2 YFSETQ. Trimming took off 5 bases at V and 8 bases at J, with 14 bases between the two ends. J is TRBJ1-3 and V is TRBV5-1; D gene unclear. Material: naive T cells sorted from blood. The origin of this receptor is a man between 18 and 35 years old in good health. The CDR3 is CASRARDQDTIYF. CDR3 DNA: TGCGCCAGCAGGGCCAGAGATCAGGACACCATATATTTT.